A selection of T cell receptor beta chains follows, all from one sample in a study of cytomegalovirus exposure and HLA in healthy donors. The data were produced by immunoSEQ multiplex PCR, yet TCRdb's version contains in-frame clones alone and is incomplete. In the table there are around 180,000 clones, 70% to 85% of which are singletons. The sequencing sample was made of PBMCs. The receptors derive from a girl aged 2-10 years in good health and CMV-seropositive. Each CDR3 is given with its conserved first and last residue. The D gene is left open where the match is weak. Clone sizes are given selectively: once, few, many, or a class where the clone is expanded.

j_call clone_size v_call d_call cdr3_nt cdr3_aa
TRBJ2-7 - TRBV11-3 TRBD2 TGTGCCAGCAGCTTAGAGTTGGTACTAGCGGGGGACGAGCTGTACTTC CASSLELVLAGDELYF
TRBJ1-1 - TRBV11-3 - TGTGCCAGCAGCTTAAGGGGGAACACTGAAGCTTTCTTT CASSLRGNTEAFF
TRBJ2-1 few TRBV5-6 TRBD1 TGTGCCAGCAGCTTGTTTGACAGGGGCCTGTACAATGAGCAGTTCTTC CASSLFDRGLYNEQFF
TRBJ1-5 - TRBV30 - TGTGCCTGGACCCCAAGATTAGATCAGCCCCAGCATTTT CAWTPRLDQPQHF
TRBJ2-1 - TRBV9 TRBD2 TGTGCCAGCAGCGCCACTAGCGGGGGGGCAAATGAGCAGTTCTTC CASSATSGGANEQFF
TRBJ2-3 few TRBV19 - TGTGCCAGTAGTATAAGAGCCGATACGCAGTATTTT CASSIRADTQYF
TRBJ1-4 few TRBV5-5 - TGTGCCAGCAGCCAAACAGGGTCACGAGGAAAACTGTTTTTT CASSQTGSRGKLFF
TRBJ1-5 - TRBV19 - TGTGCCAGTAGCGAGGGGGTTTCCAATCAGCCCCAGCATTTT CASSEGVSNQPQHF
TRBJ1-5 once TRBV7-8 - TGTGCCAGCAGCTTAACCCCCGCGAGTCAGCCCCAGCATTTT CASSLTPASQPQHF
TRBJ1-1 - TRBV7-2 TRBD1 TGTGCCAGCAGCCGGGACAGGGATCTAACTGAAGCTTTCTTT CASSRDRDLTEAFF
TRBJ1-2 - TRBV6-1 - TGTGCCAGCAGTGAAGCTGGAAACAGATATGGCTACACCTTC CASSEAGNRYGYTF
TRBJ2-6 - TRBV28 TRBD2 TGTGCCACCGTCGGTCAGCGGGAGGATTGGGCCAACGTCCTGACTTTC CATVGQREDWANVLTF
TRBJ1-1 - TRBV2 - TGTGCCAGCAGGCGACAGCAAGCTAGGGGTGAAGCTTTCTTT CASRRQQARGEAFF
TRBJ2-3 - TRBV5-1 - TGCGCCAGCAGCTTGGCGCAGGGGCCTCCCACAGATACGCAGTATTTT CASSLAQGPPTDTQYF
TRBJ2-2 - TRBV5-4 TRBD2 TGTGCCAGCAGCTTCGCGGGAGGGAACACCGGGGAGCTGTTTTTT CASSFAGGNTGELFF
TRBJ1-4 - TRBV6-1 - TGTGCCAGCAGTGAGTTCGGTAGGGGCCTTAATGAAAAACTGTTTTTT CASSEFGRGLNEKLFF
TRBJ2-7 once TRBV18 TRBD2 TGTGCCAGCTCACCTAGCGGGAGCCAACACGAGCAGTACTTC CASSPSGSQHEQYF
TRBJ1-3 - TRBV5-4 - TGTGCCAGCAGCCAGGGTTACTCTGGAAACACCATATATTTT CASSQGYSGNTIYF
TRBJ2-1 - TRBV19 TRBD2 TGTGCCAGTGGGGAGGGGACTCAGATCAATGAGCAGTTCTTC CASGEGTQINEQFF
TRBJ2-3 - TRBV5-6 TRBD2 TGTGCCAGCAGTGCGGGGGTAGTCGATACGCAGTATTTT CASSAGVVDTQYF
TRBJ2-3 - TRBV12-5 TRBD2 TGTGCTAGTGGGTCTAGCGGGAGGGCGGCAGATACGCAGTATTTT CASGSSGRAADTQYF
TRBJ2-7 - TRBV7-8 - TGTGCCAGCAGCTCGACTCGCTACGAGCAGTACTTC CASSSTRYEQYF
TRBJ2-1 - TRBV6-5 TRBD1 TGTGCCAGCAGTCAGGGGACAGGCCTCTACAATGAGCAGTTCTTC CASSQGTGLYNEQFF